Listed here are 16 T cell receptor beta chains from one sample, sequenced in a study of a mutant IDH1 vaccine in newly diagnosed glioma. The time point denotes: week 47, end of study. Doses of 300 ug of mutant IDH1 20-mer peptide were given with topical imiquimod. Assay used: immunoSEQ multiplex PCR; TCRdb lists only in-frame clones, some missing. The table includes tens of thousands of clones, about 61% detected once. What these receptors recognize is not known. The material sequenced was peripheral blood mononuclear cells (PBMCs), taken from a glioma patient whose treatment included an IDH1 peptide vaccine. These receptors were taken from a man in his forties with glioma. Some clones in this sample may be carry-over from other donors' samples.

V and J are TRBV2 and TRBJ1-6; D is unclear. CDR1 and CDR2 from the germline V gene are SNHLY and FYNNEI. The CDR3 extends over 14 amino acids. Between the trimmed V and J ends, which lost 3 bases and 9 bases, there was a span of 12 bases. The CDR3 reads CASSDRRDRSPLHF. CDR3 bases: TGTGCCAGCAGTGATAGAAGAGACCGTTCACCCCTCCACTTT.

This sequence joins TRBV5-6 and TRBJ1-2; the match to TRBD1 covers 7 bases. The CDR3 is made up of 16 amino acids. The V gene end was trimmed by 5 bases and the J gene end by 8 bases; junction bases not matched to a gene: 18. CDR1 is SGHDT, CDR2 YYEEEE, per germline. Here the CDR3 reads CASRSPRTGGAGGYTF. CDR3 coding DNA: TGTGCCAGCAGGTCGCCGCGGACAGGCGGCGCGGGAGGCTACACCTTC. Filled out from reference TRBV5-6 and TRBJ1-2, the complete variable domain reads DAGVTQSPTHLIKTRGQQVTLRCSPKSGHDTVSWYQQALGQGPQFIFQYYEEEERQRGNFPDRFSGHQFPNYSSELNVNALLLGDSALYLCASRSPRTGGAGGYTFGSGTRLTVV.

The V gene is TRBV2, the J gene TRBJ2-3; no definite D call. CDR3 length: 13 residues. The germline CDR1 and CDR2 sequences are SNHLY and FYNNEI. Deletions cut 4 bases from V and 2 bases from J, with 7 bases between. CDR3 amino acids: CASSVTYTDTQYF. CDR3 nucleotide sequence: TGTGCCAGCAGTGTAACGTACACAGATACGCAGTATTTT.

The chain has TRBV19 and TRBJ2-7, with a weak D call TRBD1 (6 bases). CDR1 LNHDA and CDR2 SQIVND come from the germline V gene (reference sequence). The CDR3 loop spans 15 amino acids. V gave up 3 bases and J gave up 3 bases, with 15 bases separating them. The CDR3 sequence is CASSMVGAGNYEQYF. The CDR3 DNA is TGTGCCAGTAGTATGGTGGGGGCAGGGAACTACGAGCAGTACTTC. The entire variable domain, with the rest obtained from reference TRBV19 and TRBJ2-7, is as follows: DGGITQSPKYLFRKEGQNVTLSCEQNLNHDAMYWYRQDPGQGLRLIYYSQIVNDFQKGDIAEGYSVSREKKESFPLTVTSAQKNPTAFYLCASSMVGAGNYEQYFGPGTRLTVT.

This clone has a handful of counts. The chain is built from TRBV5-1 and TRBJ2-5; possibly TRBD2 for D (5 bases). Germline V gene lookup returns CDR1 SGHRS and CDR2 YFSETQ. This CDR3 contains 16 residues. V was clipped by 3 bases and J by 1 base, with 16 bases between them. The CDR3 DNA reads as TGCGCCAGCAGCTCTAAAGGACTGAGCCGCCAAGAGACCCAGTACTTC. Protein sequence: CASSSKGLSRQETQYF.

This clone was observed a handful of times. The chain has TRBV18 and TRBJ1-1; possibly TRBD1 for D (6 bases). The CDR3 runs to 16 residues. The germline gives CDR1 KGHSH, CDR2 LQKENI. Trimming pared 0 bases from V and 0 bases from J, leaving 11 bases between. This chain's CDR3 is CASSPPPDRMNTEAFF. CDR3 sequence (DNA): TGTGCCAGCTCACCACCCCCCGACAGGATGAACACTGAAGCTTTCTTT.

This clone occurred a few times. The chain recombines TRBV4-1 with TRBJ1-2; TRBD1 might be the D (6 bases). This CDR3 spans 15 amino acids. Looked up from germline, CDR1 is MGHRA and CDR2 is YSYEKL. V lost 0 bases, J lost 5 bases, and 13 bases lay in between. The DNA of the CDR3 is TGCGCCAGCAGCCAAGATGGCCGGGGGCGATATGGCTACACCTTC. Residues: CASSQDGRGRYGYTF.

The chain recombines TRBV2 with TRBJ2-2, with TRBD1 matching 7 bases. The CDR3 is 16 amino acids. In germline, CDR1 is SNHLY, CDR2 FYNNEI. The junction had 13 bases not matched to a gene; V was cut back by 6 bases and J by 6 bases. The CDR3 protein is CASSDETGVWAGELFF. Here the CDR3 DNA reads TGTGCCAGCAGCGATGAAACAGGGGTCTGGGCCGGGGAGCTGTTTTTT.

The chain combines TRBV4-2 with TRBJ2-7; D remains ambiguous. This CDR3 is 17 amino acids long. With 2 bases removed from V and 4 bases from J, the gap between germline ends came to 21 bases. CDR1 and CDR2 (germline): LGHNA, YNFKEQ. The CDR3 DNA reads as TGTGCCAGCAGCCAAACACGTAACGGGCAATTTAATTACGAGCAGTACTTC. Protein: CASSQTRNGQFNYEQYF.

This clone was detected only a few times. The V and J genes are TRBV5-1 and TRBJ2-5; perhaps TRBD2 as D (6 bases). This CDR3 comprises 16 residues. Per germline, CDR1 SGHRS and CDR2 YFSETQ. Trimming cost V 0 bases and J 1 base, with 13 bases left between them. The CDR3 bases are TGCGCCAGCAGCTTGGGCCAGCGGGTCCTCCAAGAGACCCAGTACTTC. Encoded protein: CASSLGQRVLQETQYF. Using reference TRBV5-1 and TRBJ2-5 for the parts outside the CDR3, the full variable domain is KAGVTQTPRYLIKTRGQQVTLSCSPISGHRSVSWYQQTPGQGLQFLFEYFSETQRNKGNFPGRFSGRQFSNSRSEMNVSTLELGDSALYLCASSLGQRVLQETQYFGPGTRLLVL.

V usage is TRBV6-5 and J usage is TRBJ2-7; the D is unclear. V lost 2 bases and J 2 bases, leaving 10 bases between the germline ends. The V gene's germline CDR1 is MNHEY and CDR2 SVGAGI. The CDR3 contains 14 residues. The CDR3 DNA reads TGTGCCAGCAGTTACCGGCGCGGTCCCTACGAGCAGTACTTC. It is translated as CASSYRRGPYEQYF.

The chain couples TRBV19 to TRBJ1-1, with a possible D match to TRBD1 (5 bases). V was trimmed by 1 base and J by 8 bases, leaving 14 bases between them. Germline CDR1 and CDR2: LNHDA and SQIVND (reference sequence). The length of the CDR3 is 14 residues. CDR3 nucleotide sequence: TGTGCCAGTAGTATAGTATGGGACTTGGGAGAAGCTTTCTTT. Its protein product is CASSIVWDLGEAFF.

The chain couples TRBV6-6 to TRBJ1-1; possibly TRBD1 for D (6 bases). The germline CDR1 and CDR2 sequences are MNHNY and SVGAGI (reference sequence). V lost 2 bases to trimming and J lost 4 bases, with 11 bases between them. There are 14 residues in the CDR3. CDR3 in DNA: TGTGCCAGCAGTTACCCAGGGGAGGTCACTGAAGCTTTCTTT. It specifies CASSYPGEVTEAFF.

J is TRBJ1-3 and V is TRBV30, with a possible D match to TRBD1 (5 bases). The CDR3 has 14 residues. The germline CDR1 and CDR2 sequences are GTSNPN and SVGIG (reference sequence). V dropped 5 bases and J dropped 0 bases, with 11 bases sitting between them. The CDR3 spells CAWEGSLSGNTIYF. As DNA, the CDR3 is TGTGCCTGGGAGGGGAGTCTCTCTGGAAACACCATATATTTT. The full variable domain, its missing parts supplied by reference TRBV30 and TRBJ1-3, is SQTIHQWPATLVQPVGSPLSLECTVEGTSNPNLYWYRQAAGRGLQLLFYSVGIGQISSEVPQNLSASRPQDRQFILSSKKLLLSDSGFYLCAWEGSLSGNTIYFGEGSWLTVV.

The V and J genes are TRBV5-6 and TRBJ1-2; the D gene is possibly TRBD1 (5 bases). The germline V gene encodes CDR1 SGHDT and CDR2 YYEEEE. The CDR3 contains 16 residues. Between the trimmed V and J ends, which lost 0 bases and 3 bases, there was a span of 15 bases. Here the CDR3 DNA reads TGTGCCAGCAGCTTGGCGGGACGCACGGTGGACTATGGCTACACCTTC. Its translation: CASSLAGRTVDYGYTF.

This chain uses TRBV6-5 with TRBJ2-2; 8 bases align to TRBD1. The V gene end was trimmed by 6 bases and the J gene end by 1 base; junction bases not matched to a gene: 4. This CDR3 is 15 amino acids long. Germline V gene lookup returns CDR1 MNHEY and CDR2 SVGAGI. This CDR3 is CASSRQGLNTGELFF. CDR3 sequence (DNA): TGTGCCAGCAGCCGACAGGGGTTGAACACCGGGGAGCTGTTTTTT.